The next 14 T cell receptor beta chains were all read from a single sample in a study (dated by TCRdb to the mid-2010s). Tregs were isolated as CD4+CD25+CD127-/low cells. The library was prepared using 5' RACE. Sequenced using an Illumina MiSeq. The public reads were reprocessed in TCRdb via fastp at Q25 and MiXCR, keeping in-frame beta chains. Rows matching on CDR3 protein sequence are summarized as one entry with the most common DNA and genes. The sample table contains thousands of distinct CDR3 sequences; only one count was recorded for around 66% of them. Under 6% of the sample is held by the ten biggest clonotypes. The specimen sequenced was tumor-infiltrating Tregs sorted from the breast tumor. These receptors originate from a female donor with breast cancer.

This clonotype was picked up a small number of times. The chain links TRBV12-3 or TRBV12-4 to TRBJ2-7, with TRBD1 identical over 7 bases. J lost 9 bases, V lost 5 bases, and 4 bases had no gene match. The CDR3 extends over 11 amino acids. CDR3 coding DNA: TGTGCCAGCAGTATAACAGGGGTGCAGTACTTC. Amino acid sequence: CASSITGVQYF.

The rearrangement uses TRBV29-1 and TRBJ2-5; a weak D match, TRBD2 (5 bases). V was cut by 7 bases and J by 5 bases, with 17 bases left in between. The CDR3 loop spans 13 amino acids. Germline V gene sequence: CDR1 SQVTM, CDR2 ANQGSEA. The CDR3 is CSGHTGPGETQYF. CDR3 DNA sequence: TGCAGCGGCCATACTGGACCGGGGGAGACCCAGTACTTC.

Comment on this clonotype: One end of the junction fails to match germline, which may point to a read error. The CDR3 spells CARSYLWTSGITDTQYF. The CDR3 coding sequence is TGTGCCAGAAGCTACCTGTGGACTAGTGGTATCACAGATACGCAGTATTTT. The V call is TRBV4-1, the J call TRBJ2-3, with 7 bases fitting TRBD2. Germline CDR1 and CDR2: MGHRA and YSYEKL. The CDR3 spans 17 residues.

This clonotype showed up just a few times. The chain employs TRBV30 and TRBJ1-5; no clear D. The ends were cut back, 2 bases at V and 0 bases at J, with 14 bases in the middle. From germline, CDR1 is GTSNPN and CDR2 SVGIG (reference sequence). CDR3 size: 16 residues. DNA for the CDR3: TGTGCCTGGAGTTACGGAGGCACAAATAGCAATCAGCCCCAGCATTTT. Protein sequence: CAWSYGGTNSNQPQHF.

V gene TRBV12-5 combines with J gene TRBJ1-1, with D maybe TRBD1 (5 bases). The V gene lost 7 bases and the J gene lost 4 bases, with 10 bases spanning the gap. CDR1 is LGHNT and CDR2 is FRNRAP in the germline V gene. CDR3 length: 12 residues. CDR3 bases: TGTGCTAGTGTTTTCGGGGGCACTGAAGCTTTCTTT. Its translation: CASVFGGTEAFF.

The J gene is TRBJ1-6, the V gene TRBV20-1; D remains unclear. Germline V gives CDR1 DFQATT, CDR2 SNEGSKA (reference sequence). The CDR3 consists of 15 residues. Trimming removed 5 bases from V and 3 bases from J, with 14 bases in between. The CDR3, as DNA: TGCAGTGCTCGGTCGGAAGAGGGCTATAATTCACCCCTCCACTTT. Protein sequence: CSARSEEGYNSPLHF.

The chain recombines TRBV7-8 with TRBJ1-1, with D possibly TRBD1 on 5 matching bases. The CDR3 has 12 amino acids. The germline V and J ends were trimmed by 5 bases and 7 bases, with 11 bases remaining between them. The V gene's germline CDR1 is SGHVS and CDR2 FQNEAQ. The CDR3 is CASSPTGNEAFF. The CDR3, as DNA: TGTGCCAGCAGCCCAACAGGTAATGAAGCTTTCTTT.

The chain employs TRBV5-1 and TRBJ2-3; possible D gene TRBD2, 7 bases. CDR1 and CDR2 (germline): SGHRS, YFSETQ. This CDR3 has 16 residues. Trimming took off 7 bases at V and 1 base at J, with 19 bases between the two ends. CDR3 DNA sequence: TGCGCCAGCTCCTCTGGGCGGGGGCCTGGCACAGATACGCAGTATTTT. Its protein product is CASSSGRGPGTDTQYF. The full variable domain, rest sourced from reference TRBV5-1 and TRBJ2-3, is KAGVTQTPRYLIKTRGQQVTLSCSPISGHRSVSWYQQTPGQGLQFLFEYFSETQRNKGNFPGRFSGRQFSNSRSEMNVSTLELGDSALYLCASSSGRGPGTDTQYFGPGTRLTVL.

This clonotype was observed a single time. This chain connects TRBV7-2 to TRBJ1-2; D gene ambiguous. In germline, CDR1 is SGHTA, CDR2 FQGNSA. With 5 bases removed from V and 1 base from J, the gap between germline ends came to 8 bases. The CDR3 is 13 amino acids. The CDR3 loop reads CASSLTHNYGYTF. The CDR3 DNA reads as TGTGCCAGCAGCCTGACACATAACTATGGCTACACCTTC.

This chain connects TRBV27 to TRBJ2-3; D is uncertain. The length of the CDR3 is 13 residues. CDR1 is MNHEY, CDR2 SMNVEV, per germline (reference sequence). The V end was cut by 7 bases, the J end by 2 bases, with 10 bases between. CDR3 sequence (DNA): TGTGCCAGCATGGGTTTCTACACAGATACGCAGTATTTT. It translates to CASMGFYTDTQYF.

V usage is TRBV4-2 and J usage is TRBJ2-3, with D maybe TRBD2 (7 bases). Trimming removed 0 bases from V and 2 bases from J, with 15 bases in between. The CDR3 contains 17 residues. The germline V gene has CDR1 LGHNA and CDR2 YNFKEQ. CDR3 amino acids: CASSQEIAGASTDTQYF. The DNA of the CDR3 is TGTGCCAGCAGCCAAGAGATTGCGGGGGCCTCCACAGATACGCAGTATTTT.

A few counts support this clonotype. A junction boundary mismatches the germline segment, possibly from a read error. V and J are TRBV7-7 and TRBJ2-1; D unresolved. The CDR3 is 13 residues long. Per germline, CDR1 SSHAT and CDR2 FNYEAQ (reference sequence). The CDR3 loop is CASSHARLDEQFF. In nucleotides, the CDR3 is TGTGCTAGCAGCCATGCCAGGCTCGATGAGCAGTTCTTC.

This clonotype was seen a handful of times. V is TRBV5-1 and J is TRBJ1-5; D gene ambiguous. Germline V gene lookup returns CDR1 SGHRS and CDR2 YFSETQ. The CDR3 runs 14 residues. The V gene lost 6 bases and the J gene lost 5 bases, with 15 bases spanning the gap. The CDR3 DNA is TGCGCCAGCACTCAAGATCCAGGCGATCAGCCCCAGCATTTT. Translation gives CASTQDPGDQPQHF.

A few counts support this clonotype. This sequence joins TRBV21-1 and TRBJ1-5; the D segment call TRBD1 is taken from the table without a DNA check. TRBV21-1 is designated a pseudogene. The CDR3 consists of 12 residues. The CDR3 DNA follows: TGTGCCAGCAGCCGACAGGGACAGCCCCAGCATTTT. Translation: CASSRQGQPQHF.